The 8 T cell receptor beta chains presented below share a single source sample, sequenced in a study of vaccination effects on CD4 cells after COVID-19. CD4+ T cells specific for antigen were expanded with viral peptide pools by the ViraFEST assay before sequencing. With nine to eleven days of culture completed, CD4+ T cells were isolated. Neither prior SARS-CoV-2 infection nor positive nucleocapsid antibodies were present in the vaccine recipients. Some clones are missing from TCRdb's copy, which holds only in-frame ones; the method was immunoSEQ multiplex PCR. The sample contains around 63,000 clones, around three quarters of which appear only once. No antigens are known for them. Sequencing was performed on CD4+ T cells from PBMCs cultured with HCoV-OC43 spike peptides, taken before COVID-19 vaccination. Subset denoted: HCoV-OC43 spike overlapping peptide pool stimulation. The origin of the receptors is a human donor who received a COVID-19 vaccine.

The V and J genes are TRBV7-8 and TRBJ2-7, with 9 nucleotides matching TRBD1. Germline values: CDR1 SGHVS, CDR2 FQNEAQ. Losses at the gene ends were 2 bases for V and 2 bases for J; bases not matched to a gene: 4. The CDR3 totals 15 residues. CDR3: CASSLMTGGTYEQYV. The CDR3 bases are TGTGCCAGCAGCTTAATGACAGGGGGGACCTACGAGCAGTACGTC.

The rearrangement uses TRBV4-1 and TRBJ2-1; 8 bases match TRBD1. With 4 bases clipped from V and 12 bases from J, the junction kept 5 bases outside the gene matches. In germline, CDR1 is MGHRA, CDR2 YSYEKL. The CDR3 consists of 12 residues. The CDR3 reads CASSRQGRGQFF. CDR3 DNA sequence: TGCGCCAGCAGCCGACAGGGGAGAGGGCAGTTCTTC.

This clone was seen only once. Here the CDR3 reads CASSLVTGVEQYV. CDR3 sequence (DNA): TGTGCCAGCAGCTTGGTAACGGGTGTCGAGCAGTACGTC. V and J are TRBV5-6 and TRBJ2-7; no clear D. V shed 0 bases and J shed 6 bases, with 10 bases lying between them. In germline, CDR1 is SGHDT, CDR2 YYEEEE. The CDR3 totals 13 residues.

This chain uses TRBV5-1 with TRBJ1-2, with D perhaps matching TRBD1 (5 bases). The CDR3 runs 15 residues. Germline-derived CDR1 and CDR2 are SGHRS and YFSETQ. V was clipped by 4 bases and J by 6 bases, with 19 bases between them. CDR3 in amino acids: CASSPIARGGDGYTF. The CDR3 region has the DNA TGCGCCAGCAGCCCCATCGCGCGGGGGGGTGATGGCTACACCTTC.

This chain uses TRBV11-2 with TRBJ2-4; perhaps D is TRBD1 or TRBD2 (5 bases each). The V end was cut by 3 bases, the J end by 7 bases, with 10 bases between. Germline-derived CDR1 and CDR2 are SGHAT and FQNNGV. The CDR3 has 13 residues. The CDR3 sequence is CASSLIEGNIQYF. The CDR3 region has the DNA TGTGCCAGCAGCTTGATAGAGGGGAACATTCAGTACTTC.

CDR3 sequence reads: CASSNYRGNEQFF. The CDR3 DNA reads as TGTGCCAGCAGTAACTACAGGGGAAATGAGCAGTTCTTC. This sequence joins TRBV6-4 and TRBJ2-1; 7 bases agree with TRBD1. CDR3 size: 13 residues. The germline CDR1 and CDR2 sequences are MRHNA and SNTAGT. V dropped 5 bases and J dropped 7; count of bases not matched to a gene: 5.

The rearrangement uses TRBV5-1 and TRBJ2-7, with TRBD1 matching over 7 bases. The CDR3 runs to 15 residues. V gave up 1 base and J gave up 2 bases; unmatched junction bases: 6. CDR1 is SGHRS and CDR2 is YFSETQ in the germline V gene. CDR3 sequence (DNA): TGCGCCAGCAGCTTGTGGACAGGATCACCCTACGAGCAGTACGTC. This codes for CASSLWTGSPYEQYV.

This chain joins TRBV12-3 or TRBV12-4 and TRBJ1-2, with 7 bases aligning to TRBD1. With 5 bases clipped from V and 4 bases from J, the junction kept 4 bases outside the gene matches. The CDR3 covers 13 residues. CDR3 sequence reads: CASSPGTAYGYTF. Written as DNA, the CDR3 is TGTGCCAGCAGTCCCGGGACAGCCTATGGCTACACCTTC.